A single sample gave rise to the 32 T cell receptor beta chains below, sequenced in a study of T cell repertoires in ileal Crohn's disease. Only in-frame clones appear in the TCRdb table, and some are missing; sequencing was by immunoSEQ multiplex PCR. The table records around 4,200 clones, 82% of them present only once. Noted time point: neoterminal ileum biopsy at postoperative endoscopy, about 6 months after surgery. The sample taken for sequencing was ileal tissue. The receptors originated from an adult with Crohn's disease.

The CDR3 here is CASSLGRGSRGYTF. For the CDR3, the DNA is TGCGCCAGCAGCTTGGGAAGGGGATCGCGAGGCTACACCTTC. J is TRBJ1-2 and V is TRBV5-1; the D gene is possibly TRBD1 (5 bases). Germline CDR1 reads SGHRS; CDR2 reads YFSETQ. V was shortened by 0 bases and J by 8 bases, with 14 bases between the two germline ends. This CDR3 comprises 14 residues.

The chain is built from TRBV10-3 and TRBJ1-2, with D unclear. The CDR3 spans 13 residues. Germline loops: CDR1 ENHRY, CDR2 SYGVKD. Trimming cost V 0 bases and J 6 bases, with 8 bases left between them. Here the CDR3 DNA reads TGTGCCATCAGTGAGTCCCCAGGAGATGGCTACACCTTC. This codes for CAISESPGDGYTF.

This clone was detected only a few times. V usage is TRBV29-1 and J usage is TRBJ2-5; D not certain. There are 9 residues in the CDR3. The germline V gene has CDR1 SQVTM and CDR2 ANQGSEA. The V gene lost 8 bases and the J gene lost 9 bases, with 10 bases spanning the gap. The CDR3 nucleotides are TGCAGCATCCCCATGCCCCAGTACTTC. As protein: CSIPMPQYF.

The chain joins TRBV29-1 to TRBJ1-1; 11 nucleotides line up with TRBD1. Losses at the gene ends were 7 bases for V and 0 bases for J; bases not matched to a gene: 1. The CDR3 sequence is 13 residues long. Germline V gives CDR1 SQVTM, CDR2 ANQGSEA. The chain's CDR3 is CSGTGGLNTEAFF. DNA for the CDR3: TGCAGCGGGACAGGGGGCTTGAACACTGAAGCTTTCTTT.

This chain links TRBV19 with TRBJ2-5, with D possibly being TRBD2 (6 bases). Deletions cut 3 bases from V and 7 bases from J, with 12 bases between. Germline V lookup: CDR1 LNHDA, CDR2 SQIVND (reference sequence). The CDR3 is 13 amino acids. The CDR3 sequence: CASSMAAGRTQYF. The CDR3, as DNA: TGTGCCAGTAGTATGGCAGCGGGTCGGACCCAGTACTTC.

The CDR3: CASSLTGSVYEQYF. In DNA form, the CDR3 reads TGTGCCAGCAGCTTAACAGGCAGTGTCTACGAGCAGTACTTC. The chain employs TRBV7-3 and TRBJ2-7; D is unresolved. The CDR3 runs to 14 residues. The germline gives CDR1 SGHTA, CDR2 FQGTGA. V dropped 0 bases and J dropped 3 bases, with 9 bases sitting between them.

The chain combines TRBV29-1 with TRBJ2-5; 9 bases agree with TRBD2. The CDR3 contains 16 residues. Germline V gives CDR1 SQVTM, CDR2 ANQGSEA. V shed 7 bases and J 7 bases; nucleotides not matched to a gene: 19. This CDR3 is CSATVGLAGRGGTQYF. In DNA, the CDR3 is TGCAGCGCCACTGTGGGACTAGCCGGTCGGGGGGGGACCCAGTACTTC. Drawing the rest from reference TRBV29-1 and TRBJ2-5, the complete variable domain is SAVISQKPSRDICQRGTSLTIQCQVDSQVTMMFWYRQQPGQSLTLIATANQGSEATYESGFVIDKFPISRPNLTFSTLTVSNMSPEDSSIYLCSATVGLAGRGGTQYFGPGTRLLVL.

The sample holds a few counts of this clone. The V call is TRBV27, the J call TRBJ2-7; no definite D call. CDR1 and CDR2 from the germline V gene are MNHEY and SMNVEV (reference sequence). CDR3 length: 15 residues. V lost 6 bases, J lost 7 bases, and 22 bases lay in between. In DNA form, the CDR3 reads TGTGCCAGCAGGCTTTCTGGCCCCCTGGATGGAGAGCAGTACTTC. Its translation is CASRLSGPLDGEQYF.

J is TRBJ2-1 and V is TRBV7-3; TRBD2 is a possible D gene (6 bases). Trimming removed 5 bases at V and 1 base at J, with 12 bases between. The CDR3 is 15 residues long. From germline, CDR1 is SGHTA and CDR2 FQGTGA. DNA for the CDR3: TGTGCCAGCAGCCGAGCGGGCGGATCCTACAATGAGCAGTTCTTC. Translating it yields CASSRAGGSYNEQFF. Drawing the rest from reference TRBV7-3 and TRBJ2-1, the complete variable domain is GAGVSQTPSNKVTEKGKYVELRCDPISGHTALYWYRQSLGQGPEFLIYFQGTGAADDSGLPNDRFFAVRPEGSVSTLKIQRTERGDSAVYLCASSRAGGSYNEQFFGPGTRLTVL.

This chain links TRBV6-6 with TRBJ2-5; D may be TRBD1 (6 bases). Germline V lookup: CDR1 MNHNY, CDR2 SVGAGI (reference sequence). The CDR3 is made up of 15 amino acids. V gave up 6 bases and J gave up 5 bases, with 19 bases separating them. CDR3: CASSLSKGEWETQYF. The CDR3 region has the DNA TGTGCCAGCAGCCTCTCGAAGGGGGAATGGGAGACCCAGTACTTC.

The chain links TRBV4-1 to TRBJ1-5; D uncertain. CDR1 is MGHRA, CDR2 YSYEKL, per germline. This CDR3 has 12 amino acids. The germline V and J ends were trimmed by 0 bases and 9 bases, with 6 bases remaining between them. CDR3: CASSQEAGPQHF. The CDR3 DNA is TGCGCCAGCAGCCAAGAGGCAGGGCCCCAGCATTTT.

The chain carries TRBV4-2 and TRBJ2-7; D possibly corresponds to TRBD2 (5 bases). V shed 0 bases and J shed 1 base, with 7 bases lying between them. The CDR3 covers 14 residues. Germline-derived CDR1 and CDR2 are LGHNA and YNFKEQ. The CDR3 loop reads CASSQDWTSYEQYF. The CDR3 DNA follows: TGTGCCAGCAGCCAAGATTGGACTTCCTACGAGCAGTACTTC.

This clone was detected once. The chain recombines TRBV19 with TRBJ1-1, with D hard to call. Germline CDR1 and CDR2: LNHDA and SQIVND (reference sequence). The CDR3 length is 13 residues. V shed 2 bases and J shed 0 bases, with 4 bases lying between them. CDR3 nucleotides: TGTGCCAGTAGTATAAATCTGAACACTGAAGCTTTCTTT. Amino acids: CASSINLNTEAFF. The whole variable domain, filled in from reference TRBV19 and TRBJ1-1, reads DGGITQSPKYLFRKEGQNVTLSCEQNLNHDAMYWYRQDPGQGLRLIYYSQIVNDFQKGDIAEGYSVSREKKESFPLTVTSAQKNPTAFYLCASSINLNTEAFFGQGTRLTVV.

Here the CDR3 reads CASKPGDRENEKLFF. The CDR3 region has the DNA TGTGCCAGCAAACCCGGGGACAGGGAAAATGAAAAACTGTTTTTT. The chain couples TRBV28 to TRBJ1-4; TRBD1 aligns across 9 bases. This CDR3 region has 15 residues. From germline, CDR1 is MDHEN and CDR2 SYDVKM. The junction had 8 bases not matched to a gene; V was cut back by 7 bases and J by 5 bases.

This chain connects TRBV7-8 to TRBJ2-1, with unresolved D. The V and J ends lost 1 base and 0 bases respectively, with 13 bases between them. The CDR3 has 17 residues. Germline CDR1 and CDR2: SGHVS and FQNEAQ. This chain's CDR3 is CASSLVTRPSSYNEQFF. CDR3 DNA sequence: TGTGCCAGCAGCTTAGTTACGCGCCCAAGCTCCTACAATGAGCAGTTCTTC.

The chain carries TRBV10-3 and TRBJ2-1; TRBD1 might be the D (5 bases). CDR1 ENHRY and CDR2 SYGVKD come from the germline V gene. This CDR3 is 19 amino acids long. Deletions cut 3 bases from V and 9 bases from J, with 30 bases between. The CDR3 sequence: CAISDPRVGAETPSLEQFF. The CDR3, as DNA: TGTGCCATCAGTGATCCCCGGGTTGGGGCGGAGACCCCTTCACTTGAGCAGTTCTTC.

The genes are TRBV5-1 and TRBJ1-1; 8 bases are shared with TRBD1. Trimming cost V 3 bases and J 0 bases; bases outside gene matches: 7. Germline V gene sequence: CDR1 SGHRS, CDR2 YFSETQ. The CDR3 covers 16 residues. CDR3 nucleotides: TGCGCCAGCAGCTGGCAAGGACAGGGCCTGAACACTGAAGCTTTCTTT. Translating it yields CASSWQGQGLNTEAFF.

This clone was found a few times. The J gene is TRBJ2-3, the V gene TRBV7-3; a possible D gene is TRBD1 (6 bases). CDR3 size: 14 residues. V lost 5 bases, J lost 2 bases, and 11 bases lay in between. CDR1 is SGHTA and CDR2 is FQGTGA in the germline V gene. CDR3: CASSDTGTTDTQYF. Written as DNA, the CDR3 is TGTGCCAGCAGCGATACAGGGACCACAGATACGCAGTATTTT.

The chain combines TRBV6-5 with TRBJ2-5; TRBD1 agrees at 8 bases. Losses at the gene ends were 0 bases for V and 6 bases for J; bases not matched to a gene: 3. Germline loops: CDR1 MNHEY, CDR2 SVGAGI. The CDR3 length is 14 residues. The CDR3 bases are TGTGCCAGCAGTTACTCGCAGGGGGCGAAGACCCAGTACTTC. This translates into CASSYSQGAKTQYF.

In its sample, this clone was seen a few times. This rearrangement joins TRBV19 to TRBJ2-3; 7 bases align to TRBD1. This CDR3 contains 17 residues. Per germline, CDR1 LNHDA and CDR2 SQIVND (reference sequence). With 0 bases clipped from V and 2 bases from J, the junction kept 8 bases outside the gene matches. The CDR3 DNA is TGTGCCAGTAGTATAGACGGGACAGAAGGGTACACAGATACGCAGTATTTT. The encoded protein is CASSIDGTEGYTDTQYF.

The rearrangement links TRBV7-9 to TRBJ2-1, with D possibly matching TRBD1 (6 bases). Between the trimmed V and J ends, which lost 8 bases and 3 bases, there was a span of 17 bases. Germline lookup yields CDR1 SEHNR and CDR2 FQNEAQ (reference sequence). The CDR3 runs 15 residues. As DNA, the CDR3 is TGTGCCAGCGGCCGGTGGCAGGGGATCTACAATGAGCAGTTCTTC. It translates to CASGRWQGIYNEQFF.

V gene TRBV4-3 combines with J gene TRBJ2-2, with a possible D match to TRBD2 (8 bases). V gave up 7 bases and J gave up 2 bases, with 17 bases separating them. Germline V CDR1 and CDR2: LGHNA, YSLEER. CDR3 length: 16 amino acids. The CDR3 region has the DNA TGCGCCAGCACCTCCGGGGGGGACAGAAACACCGGGGAGCTGTTTTTT. Amino acids: CASTSGGDRNTGELFF.

This clone was detected once. The gene calls are TRBV19 and TRBJ1-5, with D uncertain. V lost 3 bases to trimming and J lost 7 bases, with 16 bases between them. CDR3 size: 15 residues. Looked up from germline, CDR1 is LNHDA and CDR2 is SQIVND (reference sequence). CDR3 amino acids: CASSIGLTPGQPQHF. For the CDR3, the DNA is TGTGCCAGTAGTATTGGACTCACTCCGGGGCAGCCCCAGCATTTT.

This clone has a single count. This rearrangement joins TRBV7-8 to TRBJ2-6, with D possibly being TRBD1 (6 bases). Looked up from germline, CDR1 is SGHVS and CDR2 is FQNEAQ. Between the trimmed V and J ends, which lost 2 bases and 4 bases, there was a span of 9 bases. The CDR3 is 15 residues long. The CDR3 nucleotides are TGTGCCAGCAGCTTAACAGGGTACGGGGCCAACGTCCTGACTTTC. It specifies CASSLTGYGANVLTF.

The chain is built from TRBV19 and TRBJ2-7, with D possibly matching TRBD1 (5 bases). The germline V and J ends were trimmed by 8 bases and 0 bases, with 11 bases remaining between them. The germline V gene encodes CDR1 LNHDA and CDR2 SQIVND (reference sequence). The CDR3 loop spans 13 amino acids. CDR3 sequence (DNA): TGTGCCAGTCAAATGGACAACTCCTACGAGCAGTACTTC. This encodes CASQMDNSYEQYF.

This clone was seen a few times. The rearrangement joins TRBV7-2 to TRBJ2-7; the match to TRBD2 covers 9 bases. This CDR3 has 15 amino acids. In germline, CDR1 is SGHTA, CDR2 FQGNSA. V was clipped by 1 base and J by 3 bases; unmatched bases: 4. The CDR3 DNA reads as TGTGCCAGCAGCTTAGGTAGCGGGAGAAGCTACGAGCAGTACTTC. This codes for CASSLGSGRSYEQYF.

This chain links TRBV11-2 with TRBJ2-3; 8 nucleotides line up with TRBD1. The CDR3 spans 15 residues. V was clipped by 5 bases and J by 4 bases; unmatched bases: 8. Germline V gene lookup returns CDR1 SGHAT and CDR2 FQNNGV. CDR3 DNA sequence: TGTGCCAGCAGCACCCCCCAGGGGGCGGCAGATACGCAGTATTTT. Translation: CASSTPQGAADTQYF.

The CDR3 sequence is CASSPGGVVEQYF. Here the CDR3 DNA reads TGTGCCAGCAGCCCAGGGGGGGTGGTCGAGCAGTACTTC. The rearrangement joins TRBV7-2 to TRBJ2-7, with D possibly being TRBD1 or TRBD2 (7 bases each). The CDR3 runs 13 residues. Germline V gene sequence: CDR1 SGHTA, CDR2 FQGNSA. The germline V and J ends were trimmed by 5 bases and 6 bases, with 14 bases remaining between them. The complete variable domain, with remaining parts taken from reference TRBV7-2 and TRBJ2-7, reads GAGVSQSPSNKVTEKGKDVELRCDPISGHTALYWYRQSLGQGLEFLIYFQGNSAPDKSGLPSDRFSAERTGGSVSTLTIQRTQQEDSAVYLCASSPGGVVEQYFGPGTRLTVT.

The chain couples TRBV5-1 to TRBJ2-6; D unresolved. CDR1 is SGHRS and CDR2 is YFSETQ in the germline V gene. The CDR3 totals 13 residues. The V gene lost 0 bases and the J gene lost 5 bases, with 3 bases spanning the gap. The chain's CDR3 is CASSLVRANVLTF. CDR3 DNA sequence: TGCGCCAGCAGCTTGGTTAGGGCCAACGTCCTGACTTTC.

This clone appeared a single time. The J gene is TRBJ1-5, the V gene TRBV15; 7 bases agree with TRBD1. The CDR3 runs 15 residues. The germline V gene has CDR1 LNHNV and CDR2 YYDKDF (reference sequence). The J segment lost 5 bases and the V segment lost 5 bases, leaving 9 bases of the junction unmatched. The CDR3 DNA reads TGTGCCACCAGCTTCTACAGGGGACGGGATCAGCCCCAGCATTTT. Protein product: CATSFYRGRDQPQHF.

This clone appeared a few times. This chain joins TRBV6-5 and TRBJ2-2; D perhaps matches TRBD1 (5 bases). The V gene lost 7 bases and the J gene lost 3 bases, with 9 bases spanning the gap. Germline CDR1 MNHEY, CDR2 SVGAGI. This CDR3 has 13 amino acids. CDR3 coding DNA: TGTGCCAGCAATAGGGGTGACACCGGGGAGCTGTTTTTT. It translates to CASNRGDTGELFF.

The CDR3 region has the DNA TGTGCCAGCGACCTAGCGGGAGGGGAAGAGACCCAGTACTTC. Translating gives CASDLAGGEETQYF. The chain couples TRBV5-6 to TRBJ2-5; TRBD2 agrees at 12 bases. Trimming at V came to 7 bases and at J to 3 bases, leaving 4 bases not matched to a gene. The CDR3 spans 14 residues. Germline CDR1 and CDR2: SGHDT and YYEEEE.